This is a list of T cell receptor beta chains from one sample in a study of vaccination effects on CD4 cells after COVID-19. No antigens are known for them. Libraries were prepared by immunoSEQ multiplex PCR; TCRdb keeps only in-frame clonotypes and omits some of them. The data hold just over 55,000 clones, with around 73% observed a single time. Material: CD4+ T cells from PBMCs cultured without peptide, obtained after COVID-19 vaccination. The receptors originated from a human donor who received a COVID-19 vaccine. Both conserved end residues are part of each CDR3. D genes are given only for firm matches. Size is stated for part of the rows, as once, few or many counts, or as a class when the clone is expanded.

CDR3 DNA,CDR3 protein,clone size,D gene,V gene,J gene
TGTGCCAGCAGAGACCCCTACGAGCAGTACTTC,CASRDPYEQYF,.,.,TRBV6-5,TRBJ2-7
TGCGCCAGCAGCTTGGTCTCCAGGGACGGAAACACCATATATTTT,CASSLVSRDGNTIYF,.,.,TRBV5-1,TRBJ1-3
TGCGCCAGCAGCTTGGGGACAGGGAACACCGGGGAGCTGTTTTTT,CASSLGTGNTGELFF,.,TRBD1,TRBV5-1,TRBJ2-2
TGCAGCGTTGCATCGCGTAGGGGTAGAACTGAAGCTTTCTTT,CSVASRRGRTEAFF,.,.,TRBV29-1,TRBJ1-1
TGTGCCAGCAGCTTGGGCGCAGGGCTTGGCTACACCTTC,CASSLGAGLGYTF,.,.,TRBV5-4,TRBJ1-2
TGCGCCAGCAGCTTCCGGGGTGATGAGCAGTTCTTC,CASSFRGDEQFF,.,.,TRBV5-1,TRBJ2-1
TGTGCCAGCAGCCAAGTCGGGGGTAGGGATGGCTACACCTTC,CASSQVGGRDGYTF,.,.,TRBV3-1/TRBV3-2,TRBJ1-2
TGTGCCAGCAGCTTGGCGGGGGGGCCCGAGCAGTACTTC,CASSLAGGPEQYF,.,TRBD2,TRBV5-4,TRBJ2-7
TGTGCCAGCAGTCTTACCAAGTTGACAGGGCCTCGGGATACGCAGTATTTT,CASSLTKLTGPRDTQYF,.,TRBD1,TRBV2,TRBJ2-3
TGCGCCAGCAGCCAAGTGTGGACAGATCTGGAAGAAGCTTTCTTT,CASSQVWTDLEEAFF,.,.,TRBV4-1,TRBJ1-1
TGTGCCATCAGTGGCGGACTAGCGAGTTTGCCGCAATACGAGAGGTACTTC,CAISGGLASLPQYERYF,few,TRBD2,TRBV10-3,TRBJ2-7
TGTGCCAGCAGCCAGGGGGGCACTGAAGCTTTCTTT,CASSQGGTEAFF,.,.,TRBV14,TRBJ1-1
TGTGCCAGCAGCTTAAGCCGGGGGCTCGGCTACACCTTC,CASSLSRGLGYTF,.,.,TRBV11-3,TRBJ1-2
TGTGCCAGCAGTGGCGCTAGCGGAAGCTCCTACAATGAGCAGTTCTTC,CASSGASGSSYNEQFF,.,TRBD2,TRBV6-1,TRBJ2-1
TGTGCCAGCAGCCTAGCGGGCTCCTACGAGCAGTACTTC,CASSLAGSYEQYF,once,TRBD2,TRBV7-8,TRBJ2-7
TGTGCCAGCAGCTTCAGCGGGGGCCCCTACAATGAGCAGTTCTTC,CASSFSGGPYNEQFF,.,TRBD2,TRBV11-3,TRBJ2-1
TGTGCCAGTAGTATGAGGAGGGACCAGCCCCAGCATTTT,CASSMRRDQPQHF,few,.,TRBV19,TRBJ1-5
TGCGCCAGCAGCTCGACAGGGGGCGGCTACGAGCAGTACTTC,CASSSTGGGYEQYF,.,TRBD1,TRBV5-1,TRBJ2-7
TGCGCCAGCAGCCAAGTACAAGGCGATCAGCCCCAGCATTTT,CASSQVQGDQPQHF,.,.,TRBV4-1,TRBJ1-5
TGTGCCAGCAGCTTAAGGCTACCCATGAACACTGAAGCTTTCTTT,CASSLRLPMNTEAFF,few,.,TRBV7-9,TRBJ1-1
TGTGCCAGCAGCTCCGGAGCAGATACGCAGTATTTT,CASSSGADTQYF,.,.,TRBV5-5,TRBJ2-3
TGTGCCTGGAGGGGCTCGGGTCGGGGCTACACCTTC,CAWRGSGRGYTF,.,.,TRBV30,TRBJ1-2
TGTGCCAGCTCGGGCACAGGGGCGAGGGTCGAGCAGTACTTC,CASSGTGARVEQYF,.,TRBD1,TRBV18,TRBJ2-7
TGTGCCAGCAGCCAAGGACAACGGAACACCATATATTTT,CASSQGQRNTIYF,.,.,TRBV3-1/TRBV3-2,TRBJ1-3
TGTGCCACCCGACTTCAAATGAACACTGAAGCTTTCTTT,CATRLQMNTEAFF,few,.,TRBV2,TRBJ1-1
TGTGCCAGCGGGCTACTGGACTACGAGCAGTACTTC,CASGLLDYEQYF,.,.,TRBV6-5,TRBJ2-7
TGCGCCAGCAGTCAATGGGAGAGGCGGGAGACCCAGTACTTC,CASSQWERRETQYF,once,.,TRBV23-1,TRBJ2-5
TGTGCCAGCAGCGTCGGGACTAGCGGCACCGGGGAGCTGTTTTTT,CASSVGTSGTGELFF,.,TRBD2,TRBV9,TRBJ2-2
TGTGCCAGCAGTGAGGATTGGGGGACCCAGCATTTT,CASSEDWGTQHF,.,.,TRBV2,TRBJ1-5
TGTGCCAGCAGCCAAGATCGGAAGGGGCGTCAGCCCCAGCATTTT,CASSQDRKGRQPQHF,.,.,TRBV4-2,TRBJ1-5
TGCGCCAGCAGTGACGCAGGGGTTACAACAGATACGCAGTATTTT,CASSDAGVTTDTQYF,.,.,TRBV10-2,TRBJ2-3
TGTGCCAGCTCAGTTCACGGTAACACTGAAGCTTTCTTT,CASSVHGNTEAFF,.,.,TRBV18,TRBJ1-1
TGTGCCAGCAGCGTAGGGGCAGAAAAGACCTACGAGCAGTACTTC,CASSVGAEKTYEQYF,.,.,TRBV9,TRBJ2-7
TGTGCCAGCAGCCAAGATCCCGACTATGGCTACACCTTC,CASSQDPDYGYTF,.,.,TRBV3-1/TRBV3-2,TRBJ1-2
TGCGCCAGCAGCCCCCAAGGTAACCAGCCCCAGCATTTT,CASSPQGNQPQHF,few,.,TRBV4-1,TRBJ1-5
TGTGCCAGCAGTTTATTCGGGACGGAGAATCAGCCCCAGCATTTT,CASSLFGTENQPQHF,few,.,TRBV28,TRBJ1-5
TGTGCCAGCGGGACAGGGGCGCCGGGCTACACCTTC,CASGTGAPGYTF,few,TRBD1,TRBV11-2,TRBJ1-2
TGCGCCAGCAGTTTGACAGGGACAAGCAATCAGCCCCAGCATTTT,CASSLTGTSNQPQHF,.,TRBD1,TRBV5-1,TRBJ1-5
TGTGCCAGCAGCGAAGACAGGCCGGGGGCCTACGAGCAGTACTTC,CASSEDRPGAYEQYF,.,.,TRBV7-9,TRBJ2-7
TGTGCCAGCAGCCAAGGGAGGGCCGGGGAGCTGTTTTTT,CASSQGRAGELFF,.,.,TRBV3-1/TRBV3-2,TRBJ2-2
TGTGCCAGCAGTTACTCGACTAGCCGAAGCTCCTACGAGCAGTACTTC,CASSYSTSRSSYEQYF,.,TRBD2,TRBV6-2/TRBV6-3,TRBJ2-7